This T cell receptor beta chain was retrieved from a study of blood T cell repertoires in COVID-19. As for the study in general: From the United States, Italy and Spain came samples of acute and convalescent COVID-19.

Among Cohort 3 donors, those recovered had two negative PCRs, clearance, or symptom resolution. In the authors' methods: By means of reference gene primer amplification, nucleated cell counts were estimated. Method: immunoSEQ multiplex PCR; TCRdb's copy keeps in-frame clones and lacks some. The DNA gave D and trimming, while V, J and clone size come from that table. The repertoire holds approximately 320,000 clones, with about 91% as singletons. V dropped 0 bases and J dropped 5 bases, with 13 bases sitting between them. CDR3 length: 15 amino acids. In germline, CDR1 is LGHDT, CDR2 YNNKEL (reference sequence).

The V and J genes are TRBV3-1 (or the pseudogene TRBV3-2) and TRBJ2-5; D perhaps matches TRBD2 (5 bases). The sample consisted of PBMCs or T cells enriched from blood (not recorded which). The sequence came from a woman younger than 30 who had recovered from COVID-19. The CDR3 reads CASSQESAGQETQYF. In nucleotides, the CDR3 is TGTGCCAGCAGCCAAGAGTCCGCGGGCCAGGAGACCCAGTACTTC.